This T cell receptor beta chain is from a study of blood T cells in healthy people across ages. Regarding the study as a whole: The study found TCR beta diversity correlated strongly with naive T cell percentage.

Germline V gene lookup returns CDR1 LGHNA and CDR2 YNFKEQ. The V end was cut by 6 bases, the J end by 1 base, with 9 bases between. The CDR3 contains 13 residues. This clonotype was counted ten times or more. What it binds is unknown. Primed by a sample-barcoded 5' primer and a J-beta primer mix, a second PCR proceeded for 7 to 11 cycles. The authors tagged each cDNA molecule using a template-switch adaptor with 12 random nucleotides. Any given sample supplied a minimum of 2.5 million CDR3-containing paired-end reads. TCRdb re-analysed the 5' RACE reads in MiXCR, keeping a single row per CDR3 protein. This sample has some 1,500,000 distinct CDR3 sequences, with around 40% found just once. Drawn from each donor were approximately 9.5 milliliters of peripheral blood.

The TCR sequence derives from a woman in her late teens or twenties in good health. Sequenced input: blood. The chain has TRBV4-2 and TRBJ2-5, with D possibly called TRBD1 or TRBD2 (5 bases each). The CDR3, as DNA: TGTGCCAGCAGGAGGGGCGGCCAAGAGACCCAGTACTTC. It codes for CASRRGGQETQYF.